The 5 T cell receptor beta chains below all came from one sample that was sequenced in a study of T-cell memory formation after mild COVID-19. TCRdb used MiXCR to reprocess the 5' RACE reads, holding one entry per CDR3 protein. Of about 560,000 distinct CDR3 sequences listed, roughly 22% were seen once; the top ten hold around 8.4%. Input material: PBMCs or a T cell subset sorted from them (not recorded which). These receptors were collected from an adult woman who had mild COVID-19 (a few samples of this study predate the infection). Cell type and time point are not known.

This clonotype appeared a few times. CDR3 in DNA: TGTGCCAGCAGCCAAGAAACAGGGTGGCAGCCCCAGCATTTT. Protein: CASSQETGWQPQHF. The chain recombines TRBV4-2 with TRBJ1-5, with D perhaps matching TRBD1 (6 bases). Deletions cut 0 bases from V and 7 bases from J, with 10 bases between. The CDR3 contains 14 residues. Germline lookup yields CDR1 LGHNA and CDR2 YNFKEQ.

This chain joins TRBV29-1 and TRBJ2-7; no clear D gene. The CDR3 sequence is 11 residues long. V shed 7 bases and J shed 3 bases, with 10 bases lying between them. Germline V gene sequence: CDR1 SQVTM, CDR2 ANQGSEA. CDR3 nucleotides: TGCAGCGCCCGCATGGGCTACGAGCAGTACTTC. This codes for CSARMGYEQYF.

The chain uses TRBV28 and TRBJ2-7; D might be TRBD1 (6 bases). Germline-derived CDR1 and CDR2 are MDHEN and SYDVKM. The CDR3 has 13 residues. V lost 3 bases and J 6 bases, leaving 12 bases between the germline ends. The CDR3 spells CASSFTQGLEQYV. The CDR3, as DNA: TGTGCCAGCAGTTTTACACAGGGTCTCGAGCAGTACGTC.

This chain links TRBV5-6 with TRBJ2-7; no clear D gene. The CDR3 length is 13 residues. Germline CDR1 reads SGHDT; CDR2 reads YYEEEE. V was shortened by 1 base and J by 1 base, with 6 bases between the two germline ends. CDR3 nucleotide sequence: TGTGCCAGCAGCTTGACTGAGTCCTACGAGCAGTACTTC. Protein sequence: CASSLTESYEQYF.

This clonotype came up a few times. This chain links TRBV6-1 with TRBJ2-3; 14 bases agree with TRBD2. This CDR3 comprises 17 residues. Losses at the gene ends were 4 bases for V and 0 bases for J; bases not matched to a gene: 3. Germline V gives CDR1 MNHNS, CDR2 SASEGT. The CDR3 here is CASSGGLAGGSTDTQYF. For the CDR3, the DNA is TGTGCCAGCAGTGGCGGACTAGCGGGAGGAAGCACAGATACGCAGTATTTT.